This TCR beta chain derives from a study of T cells in women clearing cervical HPV infection. Study in general: Controls gave blood once infection was undetectable; cases at lesion identification.

Worth noting for this clone: From the germline J gene comes the end of the CDR3, since the read stops 3 residues before it.

The V and J ends lost 7 bases and 0 bases respectively, with 25 bases between them. The CDR3 length is 17 residues. The V gene's germline CDR1 is SQVTM and CDR2 ANQGSEA. Average input was approximately 1.3 ug genomic DNA for immunoSEQ TCR beta CDR3 amplification. The method was immunoSEQ multiplex PCR; TCRdb's version includes in-frame clones alone and lacks a portion of them. Its table records 40,000 or so clones. The TCR sequence derives from a woman aged 18-69 years with a cervical HPV16 infection that either progressed to CIN3+ or cleared (not recorded which). The specimen was blood buffy coat. This chain joins TRBV29-1 and TRBJ2-7; D possibly corresponds to TRBD1 (5 bases). The part of the CDR3 DNA that was read is TGCAGCGCCGAGGTTGCAGAAGTGGCAGGGTCCTCCTACGAG. Translated, it gives CSAEVAEVAGSSYE. The entire CDR3 is CSAEVAEVAGSSYEQYF.